The sequence of this T cell receptor (beta chain) was determined in a study of chemoradiotherapy in HPV16-positive cancers. Germline loops: CDR1 SNHLY, CDR2 FYNNEI. Trimming took 5 bases from V and 7 from J; bases not matched to a gene: 10. CDR3 length: 14 residues. Measured with immunoSEQ multiplex PCR; TCRdb has only the in-frame clones, and not every one. The sample has over 10,000 clones, roughly 80% seen once. The sample was taken from a patient who underwent chemoradiotherapy. The sequence came from a human donor with HPV-associated anogenital cancer. This chain joins TRBV2 and TRBJ1-2; the match to TRBD1 covers 7 bases. CDR3 sequence: CASSHTGVPCGYTF. The CDR3 nucleotides read TGTGCCAGCAGTCACACAGGGGTCCCGTGTGGCTACACCTTC.